One sample yielded the 7 T cell receptor beta chains listed below, sequenced in a study of cytomegalovirus exposure and HLA in healthy donors. Both 60 Vbeta primers and 13 Jbeta primers went into the PCR. Sequencing was performed with immunoSEQ multiplex PCR; in TCRdb, only in-frame clones are kept and a portion is missing. The table has around 170,000 clones, around 79% seen once. Sequencing was performed on PBMCs. The origin of the receptors is a woman between 45 and 60 years old in good health and CMV-seronegative.

The chain has TRBV15 and TRBJ2-5; D may be TRBD1 (5 bases). The DNA end is more similar to TRBJ2-7, so the J call may be wrong. This CDR3 comprises 16 residues. Germline CDR1 and CDR2: LNHNV and YYDKDF (reference sequence). CDR3 sequence: CATSRDWLQGNDEQYF. CDR3 DNA sequence: TGTGCCACCAGCAGAGATTGGCTCCAGGGAAATGACGAGCAGTACTTC.

The rearrangement joins TRBV2 to TRBJ2-1; TRBD2 aligns across 7 bases. The CDR3 totals 12 residues. The germline V gene encodes CDR1 SNHLY and CDR2 FYNNEI. The J segment lost 4 bases and the V segment lost 7 bases, leaving 1 base of the junction unmatched. The CDR3 loop is CASKREYNEQFF. DNA of the CDR3: TGTGCCAGCAAGCGGGAATACAATGAGCAGTTCTTC.

This clone turned up a few times. The chain recombines TRBV5-6 with TRBJ1-1; a possible D gene is TRBD1 (6 bases). Germline V lookup: CDR1 SGHDT, CDR2 YYEEEE. The V end lost 4 bases, the J end lost 1 base, and 8 bases lay between the germline ends. This CDR3 has 13 residues. In nucleotides, the CDR3 is TGTGCCAGCAGCCCGGGACAGAACACTGAAGCTTTCTTT. Translation gives CASSPGQNTEAFF.

In DNA, the CDR3 is TGTGCCAGCAGCCCCGCCGCGGCGAGGGCTAACTATGGCTACACCTTC. It specifies CASSPAAARANYGYTF. The chain recombines TRBV28 with TRBJ1-2, with D uncertain. V lost 6 bases, J lost 0 bases, and 17 bases lay in between. The CDR3 is made up of 16 amino acids. Germline-derived CDR1 and CDR2 are MDHEN and SYDVKM.

This clone has only a few counts. The chain joins TRBV29-1 to TRBJ2-3; perhaps TRBD2 as D (6 bases). Germline V lookup: CDR1 SQVTM, CDR2 ANQGSEA. The CDR3 spans 12 residues. Deletions cut 8 bases from V and 1 base from J, with 10 bases between. The CDR3 here is CSTRRGTDTQYF. Here the CDR3 DNA reads TGCAGCACCAGGAGGGGCACAGATACGCAGTATTTT.

V and J are TRBV28 and TRBJ2-1; 11 positions agree with TRBD2. Germline-derived CDR1 and CDR2 are MDHEN and SYDVKM. Trimming cost V 4 bases and J 7 bases; bases outside gene matches: 6. This CDR3 has 15 amino acids. CDR3 residues: CASSSLAGGGNEQFF. The CDR3 bases are TGTGCCAGCAGTTCTCTAGCGGGAGGTGGAAATGAGCAGTTCTTC.

The V and J genes are TRBV28 and TRBJ1-1; the match to TRBD1 covers 8 bases. V gave up 5 bases and J gave up 4 bases; unmatched junction bases: 6. CDR3 size: 14 residues. Per the germline V gene, CDR1 is MDHEN and CDR2 is SYDVKM. CDR3 region: CASSLGQGITEAFF. The CDR3 region has the DNA TGTGCCAGCAGTCTCGGACAGGGTATCACTGAAGCTTTCTTT.